What follows describes a single TCR beta chain. Its target is unknown. Vbeta (60) and Jbeta (13) primers were used in the PCR. The repertoire was sequenced with immunoSEQ multiplex PCR; TCRdb's copy has only in-frame clones and lacks some. The sample consists of over 110,000 clones, 60% to 85% of them appearing once. Germline CDR1 is MNHEY and CDR2 is SMNVEV (reference sequence). Trimming cost V 2 bases and J 3 bases, with 10 bases left between them. The CDR3 extends over 14 amino acids. This entry comes from a study of cytomegalovirus exposure and HLA in healthy donors. General study points: HLA allele associations emerged for 17,000 or so TCR beta sequences in a later analysis, at 0.05 false discovery rate.

The TCR comes from a young man in good health and CMV-seronegative. Sequencing was carried out using PBMCs. This chain joins TRBV27 and TRBJ1-1, with D unclear. CDR3 loop: CASSLTRQDTEAFF. The CDR3 DNA is TGTGCCAGCAGTTTAACCCGCCAGGACACTGAAGCTTTCTTT.